Below are 4 T cell receptor beta chains sequenced from a single sample in a study of T cell responses to AZD1222 COVID-19 vaccine (dated by TCRdb to the early 2020s). Explained via the paper, the time point label denotes: baseline before first vaccination. Receptor amplification or capture employed the immunoSEQ multiplex PCR assay. Held by TCRdb, this immuneACCESS table contains in-frame sequences only and omits some clones. Under half of the omission traces to an unresolved V gene where checked; the cause of the rest is unknown. This sample gives some 140,000 clones in total; over 85% of them show up just once. The ten largest make up approximately 5.7% of the sample. The sample consisted of peripheral blood, taken on day 0 of AZD1222 vaccination. These TCRs come from an adult in good health.

The J gene is TRBJ2-7, the V gene TRBV4-2; D may be TRBD1 or TRBD2 (5 bases each). Trimming removed 5 bases from V and 0 bases from J, with 14 bases in between. The germline V gene has CDR1 LGHNA and CDR2 YNFKEQ. The length of the CDR3 is 15 residues. The CDR3 sequence: CASSITRDLSYEQYF. CDR3 nucleotides: TGTGCCAGCAGCATAACAAGGGACCTCTCCTACGAGCAGTACTTC.

This clone came up once. The V call is TRBV4-1, the J call TRBJ2-7; unclear D gene. CDR3 length: 13 residues. Trimming pared 0 bases from V and 10 bases from J, leaving 13 bases between. CDR1 and CDR2 (germline): MGHRA, YSYEKL. The CDR3 bases are TGCGCCAGCAGCCAAGACTACCACCCAGAACAGTACTTC. Its protein product is CASSQDYHPEQYF.

J is TRBJ1-5 and V is TRBV7-2, with D possibly being TRBD1 (5 bases). CDR3 length: 15 amino acids. The germline V and J ends were trimmed by 1 base and 2 bases, with 9 bases remaining between them. Germline-derived CDR1 and CDR2 are SGHTA and FQGNSA. CDR3 loop: CASSLVGRGNQPQHF. As DNA, the CDR3 is TGTGCCAGCAGCTTAGTGGGCAGGGGCAATCAGCCCCAGCATTTT.

The chain employs TRBV11-2 and TRBJ2-5; D unclear. CDR3 length: 14 residues. V lost 3 bases and J 7 bases, leaving 15 bases between the germline ends. CDR1 is SGHAT and CDR2 is FQNNGV in the germline V gene. CDR3 region: CASSFQADIGTQYF. CDR3 DNA: TGTGCCAGCAGCTTTCAGGCCGACATCGGGACCCAGTACTTC.